These T cell receptor beta chains were read from a single sample in a study of vaccination effects on CD4 cells after COVID-19. No antigen is known for these receptors. TCRdb's copy holds only in-frame clones and misses some; the assay was immunoSEQ multiplex PCR. The data show under 25,000 clones, roughly 76% seen once. The material sequenced was CD4+ T cells from PBMCs cultured with SARS-CoV-2 spike peptides, taken before COVID-19 vaccination. The receptors originated from a human donor who received a COVID-19 vaccine. CDR3s include the opening cysteine and the closing phenylalanine or tryptophan. Fields, in order: J gene, clone size, D gene, V gene, CDR3 protein, CDR3 DNA. The D gene is left open where the match is weak. Part of the rows lack a size; the others show once, few, many or a class for expanded clones.

j_call: TRBJ2-5
clone_size: few
d_call: NA
v_call: TRBV3-1/TRBV3-2
cdr3_aa: CASSQIQETQYF
cdr3_nt: TGTGCCAGCAGCCAGATCCAAGAGACCCAGTACTTC

j_call: TRBJ2-5
clone_size: NA
d_call: TRBD1
v_call: TRBV10-3
cdr3_aa: CAISRTGLSSQETQYF
cdr3_nt: TGTGCCATCTCCAGGACAGGGCTTTCCTCTCAAGAGACCCAGTACTTC

j_call: TRBJ2-2
clone_size: NA
d_call: NA
v_call: TRBV18
cdr3_aa: CASSPPWAGGTGELFF
cdr3_nt: TGTGCCAGCTCACCACCCTGGGCAGGCGGTACCGGGGAGCTGTTTTTT

j_call: TRBJ2-5
clone_size: NA
d_call: NA
v_call: TRBV7-9
cdr3_aa: CASSLVGLGQETQYF
cdr3_nt: TGTGCCAGCAGCTTAGTCGGCCTCGGACAAGAGACCCAGTACTTC

j_call: TRBJ2-3
clone_size: NA
d_call: NA
v_call: TRBV6-6
cdr3_aa: CASSYSRADTQYF
cdr3_nt: TGTGCCAGCAGTTACTCGAGGGCAGATACGCAGTATTTT

j_call: TRBJ2-7
clone_size: NA
d_call: NA
v_call: TRBV7-2
cdr3_aa: CASTLGQQRYEQYF
cdr3_nt: TGTGCCAGCACCCTAGGACAGCAACGTTACGAGCAGTACTTC

j_call: TRBJ1-2
clone_size: NA
d_call: NA
v_call: TRBV30
cdr3_aa: CAWSVVGNYGYTF
cdr3_nt: TGTGCCTGGAGTGTGGTTGGAAACTATGGCTACACCTTC

j_call: TRBJ1-2
clone_size: few
d_call: NA
v_call: TRBV25-1
cdr3_aa: CASSLLGYGYTF
cdr3_nt: TGTGCCAGCAGCTTATTGGGCTATGGCTACACCTTC

j_call: TRBJ2-1
clone_size: few
d_call: TRBD1
v_call: TRBV2
cdr3_aa: CASSGRTGPYNEQFF
cdr3_nt: TGTGCCAGCAGTGGAAGGACAGGGCCCTACAATGAGCAGTTCTTC

j_call: TRBJ2-5
clone_size: few
d_call: NA
v_call: TRBV10-1
cdr3_aa: CASSSDQQETQYF
cdr3_nt: TGCGCCAGCAGCTCTGACCAGCAAGAGACCCAGTACTTC

j_call: TRBJ1-5
clone_size: NA
d_call: TRBD1
v_call: TRBV6-1
cdr3_aa: CASKQGQEPQHF
cdr3_nt: TGTGCCAGCAAACAGGGGCAGGAGCCCCAGCATTTT

j_call: TRBJ2-3
clone_size: few
d_call: TRBD1
v_call: TRBV5-1
cdr3_aa: CASSAGQGSTDTQYF
cdr3_nt: TGCGCCAGCAGCGCGGGACAGGGAAGCACAGATACGCAGTATTTT

j_call: TRBJ1-1
clone_size: NA
d_call: NA
v_call: TRBV4-1
cdr3_aa: CASSQPGGGNLNTEAFF
cdr3_nt: TGCGCCAGCAGCCAACCGGGTGGGGGCAACCTGAACACTGAAGCTTTCTTT

j_call: TRBJ1-2
clone_size: NA
d_call: NA
v_call: TRBV21-1
cdr3_aa: CASSITGPRGYGYTF
cdr3_nt: TGTGCCAGCAGCATTACAGGGCCTCGGGGCTATGGCTACACCTTC

j_call: TRBJ1-5
clone_size: NA
d_call: TRBD1
v_call: TRBV19
cdr3_aa: CASEGYQQGVKSNQPQHF
cdr3_nt: TGTGCCAGTGAGGGGTACCAACAGGGGGTGAAAAGCAATCAGCCCCAGCATTTT

j_call: TRBJ1-2
clone_size: NA
d_call: TRBD1
v_call: TRBV18
cdr3_aa: CASSPSGQVYGYTF
cdr3_nt: TGTGCCAGCTCACCGAGCGGACAGGTCTATGGCTACACCTTC

j_call: TRBJ2-5
clone_size: NA
d_call: NA
v_call: TRBV11-1
cdr3_aa: CASSSGVGETQYF
cdr3_nt: TGTGCCAGCAGCTCAGGGGTGGGAGAGACCCAGTACTTC

j_call: TRBJ2-1
clone_size: medium-sized
d_call: NA
v_call: TRBV12-3/TRBV12-4
cdr3_aa: CASRLRFHNEQFF
cdr3_nt: TGTGCCAGCAGGTTAAGGTTCCACAATGAGCAGTTCTTC

j_call: TRBJ2-1
clone_size: NA
d_call: NA
v_call: TRBV19
cdr3_aa: CASSKSSGVPYNEQFF
cdr3_nt: TGTGCCAGTAGTAAGTCGTCGGGTGTGCCCTACAATGAGCAGTTCTTC

j_call: TRBJ2-1
clone_size: NA
d_call: NA
v_call: TRBV3-1/TRBV3-2
cdr3_aa: CASSQEWGPYNEQFF
cdr3_nt: TGTGCCAGCAGCCAAGAGTGGGGTCCCTACAATGAGCAGTTCTTC

j_call: TRBJ1-6
clone_size: once
d_call: NA
v_call: TRBV29-1
cdr3_aa: CSFRSSYNSPLHF
cdr3_nt: TGCAGTTTCAGGAGCTCCTATAATTCACCCCTCCACTTT

j_call: TRBJ2-2
clone_size: NA
d_call: NA
v_call: TRBV3-1/TRBV3-2
cdr3_aa: CASSRAANTGELFF
cdr3_nt: TGTGCCAGCAGCCGAGCAGCGAACACCGGGGAGCTGTTTTTT

j_call: TRBJ1-5
clone_size: few
d_call: NA
v_call: TRBV9
cdr3_aa: CASSVGYSNQPQHF
cdr3_nt: TGTGCCAGCAGCGTAGGTTATAGCAATCAGCCCCAGCATTTT

j_call: TRBJ2-7
clone_size: NA
d_call: TRBD1
v_call: TRBV11-1
cdr3_aa: CASSLAARGLGEQYF
cdr3_nt: TGTGCCAGCAGCTTAGCGGCCAGGGGGCTGGGTGAGCAGTACTTC

j_call: TRBJ1-2
clone_size: once
d_call: NA
v_call: TRBV12-3/TRBV12-4
cdr3_aa: CASSISTGYTF
cdr3_nt: TGTGCCAGCAGCATAAGCACTGGCTACACCTTC

j_call: TRBJ2-5
clone_size: NA
d_call: TRBD2
v_call: TRBV19
cdr3_aa: CASSSLAEGSGETQYF
cdr3_nt: TGTGCCAGTAGTTCTCTAGCGGAGGGATCGGGAGAGACCCAGTACTTC

j_call: TRBJ2-2
clone_size: NA
d_call: TRBD1
v_call: TRBV19
cdr3_aa: CASSIGTGGNTGELFF
cdr3_nt: TGTGCCAGTAGCATTGGGACAGGGGGGAACACCGGGGAGCTGTTTTTT

j_call: TRBJ2-3
clone_size: once
d_call: NA
v_call: TRBV12-3/TRBV12-4
cdr3_aa: CASSRGSDTQYF
cdr3_nt: TGTGCCAGCAGTCGGGGGTCAGATACGCAGTATTTT

j_call: TRBJ2-1
clone_size: NA
d_call: TRBD2
v_call: TRBV5-4
cdr3_aa: CASSLGGSSYNEQFF
cdr3_nt: TGTGCCAGCAGCTTGGGCGGGAGCTCCTACAATGAGCAGTTCTTC

j_call: TRBJ1-5
clone_size: medium-sized
d_call: NA
v_call: TRBV7-9
cdr3_aa: CASSLRGANQPQHF
cdr3_nt: TGTGCCAGCAGCTTAAGAGGGGCCAATCAGCCCCAGCATTTT

j_call: TRBJ2-2
clone_size: NA
d_call: TRBD1
v_call: TRBV6-4
cdr3_aa: CASRTTTGAGELFF
cdr3_nt: TGTGCCAGCAGAACCACGACAGGGGCCGGGGAGCTGTTTTTT

j_call: TRBJ1-2
clone_size: few
d_call: NA
v_call: TRBV3-1/TRBV3-2
cdr3_aa: CASSQGEGYGYTF
cdr3_nt: TGTGCCAGCAGCCAAGGTGAGGGATATGGCTACACCTTC

j_call: TRBJ1-5
clone_size: NA
d_call: TRBD1
v_call: TRBV30
cdr3_aa: CAWSEGQGTNQPQHF
cdr3_nt: TGTGCCTGGTCTGAGGGACAGGGCACCAATCAGCCCCAGCATTTT

j_call: TRBJ1-4
clone_size: NA
d_call: NA
v_call: TRBV7-9
cdr3_aa: CASSLEGQKRGKLFF
cdr3_nt: TGTGCCAGCAGCTTAGAAGGCCAAAAGAGGGGAAAACTGTTTTTT

j_call: TRBJ1-1
clone_size: NA
d_call: TRBD1
v_call: TRBV10-3
cdr3_aa: CAITRDRMNTEAFF
cdr3_nt: TGTGCCATCACCAGGGACAGAATGAACACTGAAGCTTTCTTT

j_call: TRBJ2-6
clone_size: NA
d_call: NA
v_call: TRBV9
cdr3_aa: CASSVGEGGLVSGANVLTF
cdr3_nt: TGTGCCAGCAGCGTAGGGGAGGGGGGATTGGTGTCGGGGGCCAACGTCCTGACTTTC

j_call: TRBJ1-5
clone_size: NA
d_call: TRBD1
v_call: TRBV2
cdr3_aa: CASTRDRSVSNQPQHF
cdr3_nt: TGTGCCAGCACCCGGGACAGGTCCGTCAGCAATCAGCCCCAGCATTTT